The 9 T cell receptor beta chains below all came from one sample that was sequenced in a study of regulatory T cells in long-lasting Graves disease. Sample time point: newly diagnosed GD, antithyroid drugs for less than 3 months. The TCR library used RNA extracted from PBMCs. Libraries of TCR beta came from iRepertoire HTBI primers plus Arm-PCR of CDR3 regions. TCRdb ran MiXCR on the multiplex PCR reads and lists one entry per CDR3 protein. The table shows 200,000 to 250,000 distinct CDR3 sequences, with over 20% occurring only once. The specimen comprised peripheral blood mononuclear cells (PBMCs), sampled at new diagnosis, from a patient treated with antithyroid drugs. The receptors derive from a female donor with Graves disease.

This clonotype was counted at least ten times. The chain employs TRBV19 and TRBJ2-7; tentatively, D is TRBD2 (6 bases). V shed 6 bases and J shed 2 bases, with 14 bases lying between them. Germline V CDR1 and CDR2: LNHDA, SQIVND (reference sequence). The CDR3 length is 14 residues. The CDR3 DNA sequence: TGTGCCAGTAGCCCCGGGACTGAAACCTACGAGCAGTACTTC. Residues: CASSPGTETYEQYF.

The rearrangement links TRBV7-2 to TRBJ1-4; D remains unclear. CDR1 SGHTA and CDR2 FQGNSA come from the germline V gene. Trimming pared 5 bases from V and 4 bases from J, leaving 11 bases between. The CDR3 contains 14 residues. In nucleotides, the CDR3 is TGTGCCAGCAGCCCACCTGCCTTTAATGAAAAACTGTTTTTT. Translated, it gives CASSPPAFNEKLFF.

V gene TRBV4-3 combines with J gene TRBJ1-2, with 7 nucleotides matching TRBD1. V lost 0 bases, J lost 8 bases, and 6 bases stayed unmatched. Germline V lookup: CDR1 LGHNA, CDR2 YSLEER. This CDR3 contains 14 residues. CDR3 sequence (DNA): TGCGCCAGCAGCCAAGAAGGGGGCCGGGTGGGCTACACCTTC. Translating it yields CASSQEGGRVGYTF.

This clonotype was observed at least ten times. The V call is TRBV2, the J call TRBJ2-3; no firm D call. Trimming cost V 6 bases and J 4 bases, with 11 bases left between them. This CDR3 spans 13 amino acids. Germline V gene sequence: CDR1 SNHLY, CDR2 FYNNEI. CDR3 sequence: CASSLGAADTQYF. In DNA form, the CDR3 reads TGTGCCAGCAGCTTAGGAGCCGCAGATACGCAGTATTTT. The whole variable domain, remainder taken from reference TRBV2 and TRBJ2-3, is EPEVTQTPSHQVTQMGQEVILRCVPISNHLYFYWYRQILGQKVEFLVSFYNNEISEKSEIFDDQFSVERPDGSNFTLKIRSTKLEDSAMYFCASSLGAADTQYFGPGTRLTVL.

This clonotype was observed many times. V gene TRBV5-1 combines with J gene TRBJ1-1; a possible D gene is TRBD1 (6 bases). This CDR3 comprises 16 residues. Trimming left V 1 base short and J 1 base short, with 14 bases between. Germline-derived CDR1 and CDR2 are SGHRS and YFSETQ. For the CDR3, the DNA is TGCGCCAGCAGCTTGAGTTGGGACACCGCGAACACTGAAGCTTTCTTT. Translating gives CASSLSWDTANTEAFF.

J is TRBJ2-5 and V is TRBV20-1, with D tentatively TRBD2 (5 bases). V was trimmed by 6 bases and J by 5 bases, leaving 10 bases between them. There are 11 residues in the CDR3. CDR1 is DFQATT and CDR2 is SNEGSKA in the germline V gene (reference sequence). The CDR3 reads CSARRRETQYF. The DNA for the CDR3 is TGCAGTGCCCGGCGGAGGGAGACCCAGTACTTC.

This clonotype was seen at least ten times. The chain combines TRBV5-6 with TRBJ1-6; weak D call: TRBD1 (5 bases). The CDR3 is 16 residues long. The V end was cut by 6 bases, the J end by 9 bases, with 22 bases between. CDR1 and CDR2 from the germline V gene are SGHDT and YYEEEE. CDR3 sequence (DNA): TGTGCCAGCACCCCTGCGTTGGGAGGGCAGGGTTCACCCCTCCACTTT. Translation gives CASTPALGGQGSPLHF.

This clonotype was observed many times. The rearrangement links TRBV7-9 to TRBJ2-1; D may match TRBD1 or TRBD2 (5 bases each). CDR1 SEHNR and CDR2 FQNEAQ come from the germline V gene (reference sequence). The CDR3 length is 14 residues. V was cut by 5 bases and J by 1 base, with 9 bases left in between. DNA of the CDR3: TGTGCCAGCAGCCGCGAGGGGTCCTACAATGAGCAGTTCTTC. Its translation is CASSREGSYNEQFF.

The V and J genes are TRBV2 and TRBJ2-1; 9 bases agree with TRBD2. The CDR3 has 13 residues. Germline CDR1 reads SNHLY; CDR2 reads FYNNEI. Trimming at V came to 8 bases and at J to 9 bases, leaving 8 bases not matched to a gene. CDR3 nucleotides: TGTGCCAGCGACCTAGCGGGATTCTTTGAGCAGTTCTTC. Amino acids: CASDLAGFFEQFF.